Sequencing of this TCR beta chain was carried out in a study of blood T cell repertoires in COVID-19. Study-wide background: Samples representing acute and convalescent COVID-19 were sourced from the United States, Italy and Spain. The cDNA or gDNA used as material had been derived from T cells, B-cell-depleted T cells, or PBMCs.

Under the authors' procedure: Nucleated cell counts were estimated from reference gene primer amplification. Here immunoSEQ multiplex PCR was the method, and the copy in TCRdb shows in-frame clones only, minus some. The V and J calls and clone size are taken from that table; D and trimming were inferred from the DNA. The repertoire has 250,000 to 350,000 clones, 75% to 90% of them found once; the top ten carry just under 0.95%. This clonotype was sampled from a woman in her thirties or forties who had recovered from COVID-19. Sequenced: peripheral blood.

DNA for the CDR3: TGTGCCAGCAGCCCCGGGACAGGGGTTGGCTACACCTTC. Translating it yields CASSPGTGVGYTF. The chain combines TRBV11-2 with TRBJ1-2, with 10 bases identical to TRBD1. The CDR3 contains 13 residues. Germline CDR1 and CDR2: SGHAT and FQNNGV. Losses at the gene ends were 5 bases for V and 7 bases for J; bases not matched to a gene: 4. The whole variable domain, remainder taken from reference TRBV11-2 and TRBJ1-2, is EAGVAQSPRYKIIEKRQSVAFWCNPISGHATLYWYQQILGQGPKLLIQFQNNGVVDDSQLPKDRFSAERLKGVDSTLKIQPAKLEDSAVYLCASSPGTGVGYTFGSGTRLTVV.